This entry lists 24 T cell receptor beta chains sequenced from one sample in a study of T cell clones after liver transplantation. Measured with immunoSEQ multiplex PCR; TCRdb has only the in-frame clones, and not every one. The repertoire holds tens of thousands of clones, with 80% to 95% as singletons. Sequenced here: CD4+ T cells from blood, sampled less than 28 months after liver transplant. These receptors were obtained from a human patient who received a liver transplant. The graft donor may account for some of the T cells.

A few counts support this clone. The V and J genes are TRBV5-1 and TRBJ2-3; D is undetermined. V was pared by 0 bases and J by 5 bases, with 10 bases between. CDR1 SGHRS and CDR2 YFSETQ come from the germline V gene. CDR3 length: 14 residues. CDR3 in DNA: TGCGCCAGCAGCTTGGCCTTGGCCGGAGATACGCAGTATTTT. Protein sequence: CASSLALAGDTQYF.

J is TRBJ2-7 and V is TRBV10-3; no clear D. CDR1 is ENHRY, CDR2 SYGVKD, per germline. The CDR3 is 12 amino acids. With 5 bases removed from V and 2 bases from J, the gap between germline ends came to 7 bases. CDR3 DNA: TGTGCCATCAGTAAGGTCCCCTACGAGCAGTACTTC. Residues: CAISKVPYEQYF.

The chain carries TRBV7-9 and TRBJ2-2, with 14 bases matching TRBD2. The CDR3 totals 18 residues. The germline CDR1 and CDR2 sequences are SEHNR and FQNEAQ (reference sequence). With V trimmed by 0 bases and J by 8 bases, 8 bases remained unmatched. Here the CDR3 reads CASSLAPGLAGVSGELFF. The DNA of the CDR3 is TGTGCCAGCAGCTTAGCTCCGGGACTAGCGGGAGTTTCGGGGGAGCTGTTTTTT.

The CDR3: CASSPQMGTGGTDTQYF. For the CDR3, the DNA is TGTGCCAGCAGCCCCCAAATGGGGACAGGGGGCACAGATACGCAGTATTTT. The J gene is TRBJ2-3, the V gene TRBV7-9; 10 bases are shared with TRBD1. With 5 bases clipped from V and 1 base from J, the junction kept 9 bases outside the gene matches. Germline loops: CDR1 SEHNR, CDR2 FQNEAQ (reference sequence). The CDR3 has 17 residues. Full variable domain (outside the CDR3, taken from reference TRBV7-9 and TRBJ2-3): DTGVSQNPRHKITKRGQNVTFRCDPISEHNRLYWYRQTLGQGPEFLTYFQNEAQLEKSRLLSDRFSAERPKGSFSTLEIQRTEQGDSAMYLCASSPQMGTGGTDTQYFGPGTRLTVL.

V is TRBV7-3 and J is TRBJ2-2; 11 positions match TRBD2. This CDR3 comprises 16 residues. V gave up 4 bases and J gave up 4 bases; unmatched junction bases: 5. In germline, CDR1 is SGHTA, CDR2 FQGTGA. The CDR3 bases are TGTGCCAGCAGCTCCGCCGGGACTAGCGGCACCGGGGAGCTGTTTTTT. Its protein is CASSSAGTSGTGELFF.

This clone has just one count. V gene TRBV5-4 combines with J gene TRBJ2-3; 7 nucleotides agree with TRBD2. The CDR3 is 12 amino acids. The V gene end was trimmed by 4 bases and the J gene end by 9 bases; junction bases not matched to a gene: 5. The germline CDR1 and CDR2 sequences are SGHNT and YYREEE (reference sequence). CDR3 sequence reads: CASSPARGTQYF. The DNA for the CDR3 is TGTGCCAGCAGCCCAGCGCGGGGGACGCAGTATTTT.

This rearrangement joins TRBV28 to TRBJ2-7; D not resolved. Between the trimmed V and J ends, which lost 2 bases and 3 bases, there was a span of 5 bases. The CDR3 loop spans 12 amino acids. CDR1 and CDR2 from the germline V gene are MDHEN and SYDVKM. The CDR3 sequence: CASSLQNYEQYF. For the CDR3, the DNA is TGTGCCAGCAGTTTACAGAACTACGAGCAGTACTTC. Full variable domain (outside the CDR3, taken from reference TRBV28 and TRBJ2-7): DVKVTQSSRYLVKRTGEKVFLECVQDMDHENMFWYRQDPGLGLRLIYFSYDVKMKEKGDIPEGYSVSREKKERFSLILESASTNQTSMYLCASSLQNYEQYFGPGTRLTVT.

The chain carries TRBV29-1 and TRBJ1-1, with 8 bases aligning to TRBD1. Germline assignment: CDR1 SQVTM and CDR2 ANQGSEA. The CDR3 runs to 13 residues. The ends lost 3 bases at V and 5 bases at J; junction bases unmatched: 5. The CDR3 sequence: CSVDGQGGTEAFF. The CDR3 DNA is TGCAGCGTTGACGGACAGGGAGGGACTGAAGCTTTCTTT.

The chain recombines TRBV9 with TRBJ2-3, with TRBD2 identical over 12 bases. With V trimmed by 0 bases and J by 8 bases, 7 bases remained unmatched. The CDR3 totals 16 residues. Per the germline V gene, CDR1 is SGDLS and CDR2 is YYNGEE. CDR3 nucleotide sequence: TGTGCCAGCAGCGTAGAACTAGCGGGGGGTCCGGGTACGCAGTATTTT. It codes for CASSVELAGGPGTQYF.

This rearrangement joins TRBV20-1 to TRBJ1-2; D is unresolved. Germline values: CDR1 DFQATT, CDR2 SNEGSKA (reference sequence). Trimming left V 2 bases short and J 6 bases short, with 7 bases between. The CDR3 has 11 amino acids. CDR3 loop: CSARPLDGYTF. The DNA of the CDR3 is TGCAGTGCTAGACCTCTGGATGGCTACACCTTC.

The V call is TRBV28, the J call TRBJ2-7; D is unresolved. Between the trimmed V and J ends, which lost 5 bases and 2 bases, there was a span of 10 bases. Germline assignment: CDR1 MDHEN and CDR2 SYDVKM. This CDR3 comprises 13 residues. The CDR3 protein is CASSPPGAYEQYF. The CDR3 DNA reads as TGTGCCAGCAGTCCTCCTGGGGCCTACGAGCAGTACTTC. The variable domain in full, with the rest retrieved from reference TRBV28 and TRBJ2-7, is DVKVTQSSRYLVKRTGEKVFLECVQDMDHENMFWYRQDPGLGLRLIYFSYDVKMKEKGDIPEGYSVSREKKERFSLILESASTNQTSMYLCASSPPGAYEQYFGPGTRLTVT.

The chain links TRBV7-3 to TRBJ2-2; D possibly matches TRBD1 or TRBD2 (5 bases each). CDR3 length equals 15 residues. Per germline, CDR1 SGHTA and CDR2 FQGTGA. V lost 5 bases, J lost 1 base, and 11 bases lay in between. The CDR3 DNA is TGTGCCAGCAGCCGAACGGGACGGAACACCGGGGAGCTGTTTTTT. Its translation: CASSRTGRNTGELFF.

The chain is built from TRBV7-9 and TRBJ2-5; 14 bases match TRBD2. Germline V gene data show CDR1 as SEHNR and CDR2 as FQNEAQ (reference sequence). The CDR3 runs to 19 residues. V was clipped by 4 bases and J by 4 bases; unmatched bases: 14. Written as DNA, the CDR3 is TGTGCCAGCAGCTCGCCTCCGGGACTAGCGGGAGAGAGACGAGAGACCCAGTACTTC. Encoded protein: CASSSPPGLAGERRETQYF.

This clone was observed a few times. The rearrangement uses TRBV2 and TRBJ1-1; 10 positions match TRBD1. Losses at the gene ends were 10 bases for V and 10 bases for J; bases not matched to a gene: 18. Germline V gene lookup returns CDR1 SNHLY and CDR2 FYNNEI. There are 15 residues in the CDR3. The CDR3 spells CATGTGDVLGAVAFF. The CDR3, as DNA: TGTGCCACAGGGACAGGGGATGTTTTAGGAGCTGTAGCTTTCTTT.

The chain couples TRBV28 to TRBJ2-7, with 7 bases matching TRBD2. The CDR3 has 14 residues. V dropped 3 bases and J dropped 3; count of bases not matched to a gene: 5. Germline CDR1 and CDR2: MDHEN and SYDVKM. The CDR3 is CASSFVGGGYEQYF. CDR3 sequence (DNA): TGTGCCAGCAGTTTCGTTGGGGGGGGCTACGAGCAGTACTTC.

The CDR3 here is CASSLGAGGVYSYTF. The CDR3 DNA reads TGTGCCAGCAGTTTAGGCGCAGGGGGCGTCTACAGCTACACCTTC. This chain links TRBV28 with TRBJ1-2; 8 bases line up with TRBD1. The V and J ends lost 2 bases and 9 bases, in that order; junction bases with no gene match: 11. This CDR3 contains 15 residues. The germline V gene has CDR1 MDHEN and CDR2 SYDVKM.

This chain connects TRBV7-9 to TRBJ1-5, with a possible D match to TRBD1 (5 bases). V lost 5 bases and J 6 bases, leaving 11 bases between the germline ends. The CDR3 totals 13 residues. In germline, CDR1 is SEHNR, CDR2 FQNEAQ (reference sequence). CDR3 residues: CASSRGDSQPQHF. The CDR3 region has the DNA TGTGCCAGCAGCAGGGGTGACAGTCAGCCCCAGCATTTT.

The chain uses TRBV5-6 and TRBJ1-4; no definite D call. The ends were cut back, 4 bases at V and 0 bases at J, with 10 bases in the middle. Per germline, CDR1 SGHDT and CDR2 YYEEEE. There are 15 residues in the CDR3. CDR3 sequence reads: CASSRGGTTNEKLFF. The CDR3 DNA sequence: TGTGCCAGCAGCCGTGGAGGCACAACTAATGAAAAACTGTTTTTT.

The J gene is TRBJ2-3, the V gene TRBV9; possibly TRBD1 or TRBD2 for D (6 bases each). Germline assignment: CDR1 SGDLS and CDR2 YYNGEE. The V end was cut by 3 bases, the J end by 0 bases, with 14 bases between. The length of the CDR3 is 16 residues. In DNA, the CDR3 is TGTGCCAGCAGCGCCGGAGGGGGGAGAAGCACAGATACGCAGTATTTT. This codes for CASSAGGGRSTDTQYF.

The CDR3 nucleotides read TGTGCCAGCAGGGGGAGCGGGAGGGACACCGGGGAGCTGTTTTTT. Residues: CASRGSGRDTGELFF. The chain joins TRBV2 to TRBJ2-2; TRBD2 matches 10 bases. Per germline, CDR1 SNHLY and CDR2 FYNNEI. This CDR3 is 15 amino acids long. V dropped 6 bases and J dropped 3; count of bases not matched to a gene: 4.

This clone was picked up one time. This chain links TRBV7-3 with TRBJ2-5; TRBD2 is a possible D gene (6 bases). From germline, CDR1 is SGHTA and CDR2 FQGTGA. V lost 5 bases, J lost 4 bases, and 14 bases lay in between. The CDR3 is made up of 14 amino acids. The CDR3 DNA reads TGTGCCAGCAGCCCCGGGGGTCTCCCAGAGACCCAGTACTTC. It encodes CASSPGGLPETQYF.

The rearrangement links TRBV28 to TRBJ2-5, with 7 bases that match TRBD2. The end of the DNA is better explained by TRBJ2-7, so the J call may be wrong. The CDR3 runs 15 residues. Germline V gives CDR1 MDHEN, CDR2 SYDVKM. The CDR3 spells CASSSGGRESHEQYF. The CDR3 DNA is TGTGCCAGCAGTTCCGGCGGGAGAGAATCCCACGAGCAGTACTTC.

The chain employs TRBV28 and TRBJ2-7; TRBD2 is a possible D gene (5 bases). The CDR3 is 12 residues long. Germline V gene sequence: CDR1 MDHEN, CDR2 SYDVKM. V lost 8 bases, J lost 2 bases, and 10 bases lay in between. The CDR3 nucleotides read TGTGCCAGCGGCGGGTGGGCCTACGAGCAGTACTTC. Its protein is CASGGWAYEQYF.

This sequence joins TRBV18 and TRBJ1-1; 8 bases are a match to TRBD1. Germline V gives CDR1 KGHSH, CDR2 LQKENI. Germline trimming cut 8 bases from V and 5 bases from J; bases unmatched to any gene: 7. This CDR3 has 13 residues. DNA for the CDR3: TGTGCCAGCACTCAGGGGGCGAGGACTGAAGCTTTCTTT. Encoded protein: CASTQGARTEAFF.